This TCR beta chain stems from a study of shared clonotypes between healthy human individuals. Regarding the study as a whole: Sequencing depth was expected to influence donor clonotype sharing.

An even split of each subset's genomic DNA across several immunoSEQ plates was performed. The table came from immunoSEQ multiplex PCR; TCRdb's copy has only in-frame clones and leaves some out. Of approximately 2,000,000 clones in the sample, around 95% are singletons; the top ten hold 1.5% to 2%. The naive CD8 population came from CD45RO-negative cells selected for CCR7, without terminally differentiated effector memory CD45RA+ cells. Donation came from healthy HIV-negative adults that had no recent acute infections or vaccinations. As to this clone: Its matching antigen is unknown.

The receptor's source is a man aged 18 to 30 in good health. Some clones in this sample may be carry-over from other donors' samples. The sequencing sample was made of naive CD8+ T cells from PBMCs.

Here the CDR3 DNA reads TGTGCCAGCAGCTCATCGACAGGGCTAAATGAAAAACTGTTTTTT. Protein product: CASSSSTGLNEKLFF. This sequence joins TRBV7-9 and TRBJ1-4, with 7 bases identical to TRBD1. CDR1 and CDR2 from the germline V gene are SEHNR and FQNEAQ (reference sequence). The CDR3 has 15 residues. With V trimmed by 4 bases and J by 5 bases, 7 bases remained unmatched.